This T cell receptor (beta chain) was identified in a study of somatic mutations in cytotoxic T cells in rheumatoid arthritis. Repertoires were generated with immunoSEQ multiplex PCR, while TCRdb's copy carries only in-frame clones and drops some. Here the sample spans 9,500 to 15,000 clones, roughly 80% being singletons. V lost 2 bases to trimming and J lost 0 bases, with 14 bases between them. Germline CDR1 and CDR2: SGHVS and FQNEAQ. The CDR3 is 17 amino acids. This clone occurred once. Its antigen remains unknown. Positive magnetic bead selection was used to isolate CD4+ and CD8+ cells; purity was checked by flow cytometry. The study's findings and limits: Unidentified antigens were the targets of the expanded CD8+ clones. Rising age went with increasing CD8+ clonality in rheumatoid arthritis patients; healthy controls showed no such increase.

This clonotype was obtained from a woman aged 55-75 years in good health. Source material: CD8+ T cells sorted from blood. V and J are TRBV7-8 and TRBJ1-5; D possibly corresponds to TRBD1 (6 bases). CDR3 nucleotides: TGTGCCAGCAGCTTATCGAGGACAGCACCTAGCAATCAGCCCCAGCATTTT. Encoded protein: CASSLSRTAPSNQPQHF.